This entry lists 19 T cell receptor beta chains sequenced from one sample in a study of T cell responses to AZD1222 COVID-19 vaccine. The method was immunoSEQ multiplex PCR; TCRdb's version includes in-frame clones alone and lacks a portion of them. There are roughly 80,000 clones in the sample; over 85% occur only once, and 4.2% lies in the top ten. The source was peripheral blood, collected on day 0 of AZD1222 vaccination. These receptors originate from an adult in good health.

The count of this clone is one. The chain joins TRBV6-5 to TRBJ2-7, with TRBD1 identical over 10 bases. The V gene end was trimmed by 6 bases and the J gene end by 1 base; junction bases not matched to a gene: 3. The CDR3 loop spans 14 amino acids. Looked up from germline, CDR1 is MNHEY and CDR2 is SVGAGI. The CDR3, as DNA: TGTGCCAGCAGGGTGGACAGGGGGTCCTACGAGCAGTACTTC. It encodes CASRVDRGSYEQYF.

V gene TRBV12-3 or TRBV12-4 combines with J gene TRBJ2-7, with D uncertain. The germline V and J ends were trimmed by 1 base and 7 bases, with 8 bases remaining between them. The CDR3 is made up of 12 amino acids. For the CDR3, the DNA is TGTGCCAGCAGTTTAGGACGGATTGAGCAGTACTTC. Its translation is CASSLGRIEQYF.

This rearrangement joins TRBV5-6 to TRBJ2-4; no reliable D call. This CDR3 has 14 residues. CDR1 and CDR2 (germline): SGHDT, YYEEEE. Deletions cut 3 bases from V and 2 bases from J, with 9 bases between. Here the CDR3 DNA reads TGTGCCAGCAGCTGGCCAGGCACCAAAAACATTCAGTACTTC. It specifies CASSWPGTKNIQYF.

J is TRBJ2-2 and V is TRBV11-3; the D call may be TRBD1 or TRBD2 (6 bases each). Per germline, CDR1 SGHNT and CDR2 YENEEA. V was cut by 1 base and J by 5 bases, with 8 bases left in between. The CDR3 runs 14 residues. The CDR3 DNA reads TGTGCCAGCAGCTTAGGAGGGGGGACCGGGGAGCTGTTTTTT. This sequence encodes CASSLGGGTGELFF.

The chain couples TRBV7-2 to TRBJ1-4, with D uncertain. Germline CDR1 SGHTA, CDR2 FQGNSA. Trimming cost V 1 base and J 11 bases, with 11 bases left between them. This CDR3 contains 13 residues. The CDR3 DNA sequence: TGTGCCAGCAGCTTAGTGGCCGTCGGGAAACTGTTTTTT. Translated, it gives CASSLVAVGKLFF.

V usage is TRBV5-1 and J usage is TRBJ1-6; a possible D gene is TRBD1 (5 bases). The CDR3 is 16 amino acids. Per the germline V gene, CDR1 is SGHRS and CDR2 is YFSETQ. Trimming shortened V by 0 bases and J by 8 bases, and 15 bases separated the two germline ends. CDR3 protein: CASSLGARAGDSPLHF. CDR3 DNA sequence: TGCGCCAGCAGCTTGGGTGCCAGGGCGGGGGATTCACCCCTCCACTTT.

The chain uses TRBV10-3 and TRBJ2-1, with D possibly being TRBD2 (7 bases). Deletions cut 2 bases from V and 7 bases from J, with 18 bases between. Looked up from germline, CDR1 is ENHRY and CDR2 is SYGVKD. The CDR3 sequence is 16 residues long. This CDR3 is CAISEKNGGPLNEQFF. The CDR3 DNA reads as TGTGCCATCAGTGAGAAGAACGGGGGGCCTCTTAATGAGCAGTTCTTC.

This rearrangement joins TRBV18 to TRBJ1-4; 7 bases line up with TRBD1. The CDR3 is 16 amino acids. Germline values: CDR1 KGHSH, CDR2 LQKENI. Unmatched junction bases numbered 8, after V lost 3 bases and J lost 4 bases. CDR3 residues: CASSPDAGQNNEKLFF. As DNA, the CDR3 is TGTGCCAGCTCACCGGACGCGGGACAGAATAATGAAAAACTGTTTTTT.

This sequence joins TRBV19 and TRBJ1-5; a possible D gene is TRBD1 (6 bases). Germline CDR1 LNHDA, CDR2 SQIVND (reference sequence). Between the trimmed V and J ends, which lost 3 bases and 3 bases, there was a span of 12 bases. The CDR3 runs to 15 residues. CDR3 loop: CASSILGQLNQPQHF. CDR3 sequence (DNA): TGTGCCAGTAGTATCCTCGGACAGCTCAATCAGCCCCAGCATTTT.

The chain couples TRBV7-2 to TRBJ2-1; 9 positions match TRBD1. V gave up 5 bases and J gave up 6 bases; unmatched junction bases: 5. Per the germline V gene, CDR1 is SGHTA and CDR2 is FQGNSA. This CDR3 contains 14 residues. The CDR3 DNA is TGTGCCAGCAGCCCGGGACAGGGTGGCAATGAGCAGTTCTTC. Its translation is CASSPGQGGNEQFF.

This chain joins TRBV27 and TRBJ2-2; 7 nucleotides line up with TRBD2. This CDR3 is 15 amino acids long. CDR1 is MNHEY, CDR2 SMNVEV, per germline (reference sequence). The V gene end was trimmed by 5 bases and the J gene end by 4 bases; junction bases not matched to a gene: 7. The CDR3: CASSAGLELTGELFF. In DNA, the CDR3 is TGTGCCAGCAGTGCCGGACTAGAGCTCACCGGGGAGCTGTTTTTT.

The rearrangement joins TRBV5-5 to TRBJ2-1; D is ambiguous. CDR3 size: 15 residues. Trimming left V 2 bases short and J 0 bases short, with 9 bases between. Germline V gene sequence: CDR1 SGHKS, CDR2 YYEKEE (reference sequence). The CDR3 DNA is TGTGCCAGCAGCTTAAACGGAAACTCCTACAATGAGCAGTTCTTC. This sequence encodes CASSLNGNSYNEQFF.

V is TRBV11-2 and J is TRBJ1-2; no clear D. The germline V and J ends were trimmed by 3 bases and 4 bases, with 9 bases remaining between them. The CDR3 is 13 residues long. Germline V gives CDR1 SGHAT, CDR2 FQNNGV. The CDR3 here is CASSFILGYGYTF. The CDR3 coding sequence is TGTGCCAGCAGCTTCATTCTTGGCTATGGCTACACCTTC.

In the case of this clone: The sample holds other DNA sequences that translate to the same CDR3. This chain links TRBV5-1 with TRBJ1-1; D may be TRBD1 (5 bases). CDR1 and CDR2 (germline): SGHRS, YFSETQ. CDR3 length: 14 amino acids. V gave up 3 bases and J gave up 3 bases, with 12 bases separating them. The DNA for the CDR3 is TGCGCCAGCAGCTCAGGAGGAGGGGACACTGAAGCTTTCTTT. This sequence encodes CASSSGGGDTEAFF.

The chain carries TRBV7-3 and TRBJ1-3; 8 bases align to TRBD1. Looked up from germline, CDR1 is SGHTA and CDR2 is FQGTGA. The CDR3 consists of 15 residues. V gave up 4 bases and J gave up 2 bases; unmatched junction bases: 4. The CDR3 is CASSSQGATGNTIYF. CDR3 nucleotides: TGTGCCAGCAGCTCGCAGGGGGCGACTGGAAACACCATATATTTT.

V and J are TRBV6-5 and TRBJ1-2; D is undetermined. V was shortened by 0 bases and J by 6 bases, with 8 bases between the two germline ends. The CDR3 consists of 13 residues. Germline CDR1 MNHEY, CDR2 SVGAGI. The CDR3 nucleotides are TGTGCCAGCAGTTACTCGGCCCAAAATGGCTACACCTTC. Amino acid sequence: CASSYSAQNGYTF.

This chain links TRBV7-2 with TRBJ2-1; D not certain. V was shortened by 8 bases and J by 12 bases, with 17 bases between the two germline ends. The CDR3 extends over 12 amino acids. Germline V gene lookup returns CDR1 SGHTA and CDR2 FQGNSA. As DNA, the CDR3 is TGTGCCAGCGGTCCTCCTAGGTCTTGGCAGTTCTTC. Protein product: CASGPPRSWQFF.

The gene calls are TRBV7-8 and TRBJ2-2; unclear D gene. Trimming removed 3 bases at V and 6 bases at J, with 5 bases between. The length of the CDR3 is 12 residues. Germline V gives CDR1 SGHVS, CDR2 FQNEAQ. The CDR3: CASSFVAGELFF. CDR3 DNA sequence: TGTGCCAGCAGCTTCGTGGCCGGGGAGCTGTTTTTT. The whole variable domain, filled in from reference TRBV7-8 and TRBJ2-2, reads GAGVSQSPRYKVAKRGQDVALRCDPISGHVSLFWYQQALGQGPEFLTYFQNEAQLDKSGLPSDRFFAERPEGSVSTLKIQRTQQEDSAVYLCASSFVAGELFFGEGSRLTVL.

The chain couples TRBV10-3 to TRBJ1-2, with D unresolved. Trimming left V 10 bases short and J 3 bases short, with 9 bases between. The CDR3 sequence is 11 residues long. The germline gives CDR1 ENHRY, CDR2 SYGVKD. The CDR3 is CATATDYGYTF. The CDR3 DNA reads TGTGCCACGGCAACAGACTATGGCTACACCTTC.